The T cell receptor beta chain under discussion was sequenced for a study of PD-1 blockade in classical Hodgkin lymphoma. General observations from the study: Reasons behind the repertoire differences stay unclear, perhaps disease activity or earlier therapy. Relapsed/refractory patients reportedly had the lowest baseline TCR diversity, below newly diagnosed patients, who were below healthy donors.

Of note for this clone: The antigen is not known.

Noted time point: newly diagnosed, previously untreated cHL patient sample. As a comparison, the study used PBMCs from newly diagnosed, untreated classical Hodgkin lymphoma. The protocol was immunoSEQ multiplex PCR, while the TCRdb copy is restricted to in-frame clones and leaves out a portion. The sample records tens of thousands of clones, roughly 94% being singletons. The CDR3 is made up of 12 amino acids. Germline CDR1 MGHRA, CDR2 YSYEKL. Trimming left V 4 bases short and J 5 bases short, with 8 bases between. The chain couples TRBV4-1 to TRBJ1-1; D is undetermined. Specimen: peripheral blood mononuclear cells (PBMCs). This receptor was obtained from a human donor with classical Hodgkin lymphoma. CDR3 amino acids: CASSPGRTEAFF. The CDR3 DNA reads TGCGCCAGCAGCCCAGGCCGTACTGAAGCTTTCTTT.